Below, 19 T cell receptor beta chains from the same sample are listed, as sequenced in a study of cytomegalovirus exposure and HLA in healthy donors. The PCR used 60 Vbeta and 13 Jbeta primers. Measured with immunoSEQ multiplex PCR; TCRdb has only the in-frame clones, and not every one. The profile shows over 65,000 clones, just under 80% of them singletons. The specimen was PBMCs. These TCRs come from a middle-aged man in good health and CMV-seronegative.

The chain joins TRBV10-3 to TRBJ2-5, with a tentative D call TRBD2 (5 bases). CDR1 and CDR2 from the germline V gene are ENHRY and SYGVKD. The CDR3 is 11 amino acids. Trimming cost V 3 bases and J 9 bases, with 8 bases left between them. CDR3 coding DNA: TGTGCCATCAGTGAATCGGGGTCCCAGTACTTC. As protein: CAISESGSQYF.

The V and J genes are TRBV14 and TRBJ1-1; the D is unclear. The germline gives CDR1 SGHDN, CDR2 FVKESK. The CDR3 totals 13 residues. V shed 4 bases and J shed 0 bases, with 6 bases lying between them. The CDR3 loop reads CASSPSMNTEAFF. In DNA form, the CDR3 reads TGTGCCAGCAGCCCTAGTATGAACACTGAAGCTTTCTTT.

This chain uses TRBV29-1 with TRBJ2-1; perhaps TRBD2 as D (6 bases). V was cut by 6 bases and J by 4 bases, with 16 bases left in between. This CDR3 is built from 14 residues. CDR1 is SQVTM and CDR2 is ANQGSEA in the germline V gene. The CDR3 spells CSVETSRSYNEQFF. CDR3 bases: TGCAGCGTGGAGACTAGTAGGAGTTACAATGAGCAGTTCTTC.

This rearrangement joins TRBV7-9 to TRBJ2-3, with 10 bases identical to TRBD2. V trimming: 6 bases; J trimming: 0 bases; junction bases outside the gene matches: 6. Germline V CDR1 and CDR2: SEHNR, FQNEAQ (reference sequence). The CDR3 totals 16 residues. CDR3 residues: CASRHSGRNSTDTQYF. The CDR3 DNA sequence: TGTGCCAGCAGGCATAGCGGGAGGAATAGCACAGATACGCAGTATTTT.

CDR3 protein: CASSQDWSKGSTDTQYF. The CDR3 coding sequence is TGTGCCAGCAGCCAAGATTGGAGCAAGGGGTCCACAGATACGCAGTATTTT. The rearrangement links TRBV4-2 to TRBJ2-3; perhaps TRBD1 as D (5 bases). Trimming cost V 0 bases and J 2 bases, with 15 bases left between them. The CDR3 consists of 17 residues. Germline values: CDR1 LGHNA, CDR2 YNFKEQ.

The chain is built from TRBV6-1 and TRBJ2-7, with 11 positions matching TRBD2. The V and J ends lost 1 base and 4 bases, in that order; junction bases with no gene match: 3. Per the germline V gene, CDR1 is MNHNS and CDR2 is SASEGT. The CDR3 is made up of 15 amino acids. In DNA, the CDR3 is TGTGCCAGCAGTGAAGTGACTAGCGGGAAATACGAGCAGTACTTC. Translation gives CASSEVTSGKYEQYF.

This clone was detected only a few times. The gene calls are TRBV7-9 and TRBJ1-1; D perhaps matches TRBD1 (6 bases). Germline CDR1 is SEHNR and CDR2 is FQNEAQ (reference sequence). V lost 3 bases and J lost 2, with 10 bases in between. This CDR3 contains 14 residues. The CDR3 DNA reads as TGTGCCAGCAGCTTCAAGGGACATAACACTGAAGCTTTCTTT. This gives the protein CASSFKGHNTEAFF.

The V gene is TRBV7-7, the J gene TRBJ2-2; D remains ambiguous. V lost 1 base and J 1 base, leaving 4 bases between the germline ends. This CDR3 spans 14 amino acids. From germline, CDR1 is SSHAT and CDR2 FNYEAQ (reference sequence). The CDR3 region is CASSLGGNTGELFF. The CDR3 DNA follows: TGTGCCAGCAGCTTAGGCGGGAACACCGGGGAGCTGTTTTTT.

This clone was seen a handful of times. The chain combines TRBV5-8 with TRBJ2-7; TRBD1 is a possible D gene (6 bases). CDR1 SGHTS and CDR2 YDEGEE come from the germline V gene. Deletions cut 2 bases from V and 2 bases from J, with 11 bases between. The CDR3 is 14 residues long. CDR3 sequence (DNA): TGTGCCAGCAGCTTCCGCCAGGGGACCTACGAGCAGTACTTC. Its protein is CASSFRQGTYEQYF.

Comments on this clone: The DNA is left out, because the CDR3 cannot be placed on it with certainty; the CDR3 is given as TCRdb lists it. The chain has TRBV16 and TRBJ1-2. The germline V gene has CDR1 KGHSY and CDR2 FQNENV. The CDR3 spans 16 amino acids, including both terminal residues. This CDR3 is CASSQWGDGIEYGYAF.

This chain links TRBV7-2 with TRBJ2-7; 7 bases align to TRBD2. The CDR3 contains 15 residues. Trimming at V came to 1 base and at J to 3 bases, leaving 6 bases not matched to a gene. Germline loops: CDR1 SGHTA, CDR2 FQGNSA. This CDR3 reads CASSLVGTINYEQYF. The DNA of the CDR3 is TGTGCCAGCAGCTTAGTCGGGACTATTAACTACGAGCAGTACTTC.

The chain employs TRBV9 and TRBJ2-7, with TRBD2 matching over 8 bases. V gave up 1 base and J gave up 12 bases; unmatched junction bases: 9. Germline loops: CDR1 SGDLS, CDR2 YYNGEE. The CDR3 runs to 13 residues. CDR3 sequence reads: CASSVSGERELYF. CDR3 coding DNA: TGTGCCAGCAGCGTATCCGGGGAGCGGGAGTTGTACTTC.

The rearrangement uses TRBV6-5 and TRBJ2-1; no clear D. V lost 7 bases and J lost 8, with 18 bases in between. CDR3 size: 14 residues. Germline CDR1 MNHEY, CDR2 SVGAGI. CDR3 nucleotides: TGTGCCAGCAAGGTACAGCCTCATACATATGAGCAGTTCTTC. This translates into CASKVQPHTYEQFF.

The chain employs TRBV7-9 and TRBJ1-2, with 7 positions matching TRBD1. The CDR3 loop spans 16 amino acids. Per germline, CDR1 SEHNR and CDR2 FQNEAQ (reference sequence). V dropped 5 bases and J dropped 0; count of bases not matched to a gene: 9. CDR3 amino acids: CASSPGGMGANYGYTF. DNA for the CDR3: TGTGCCAGCAGCCCAGGGGGGATGGGCGCTAACTATGGCTACACCTTC. The complete variable domain, with remaining parts taken from reference TRBV7-9 and TRBJ1-2, reads DTGVSQNPRHKITKRGQNVTFRCDPISEHNRLYWYRQTLGQGPEFLTYFQNEAQLEKSRLLSDRFSAERPKGSFSTLEIQRTEQGDSAMYLCASSPGGMGANYGYTFGSGTRLTVV.

V is TRBV20-1 and J is TRBJ2-1; D call uncertain. Germline V gene lookup returns CDR1 DFQATT and CDR2 SNEGSKA (reference sequence). This CDR3 region has 11 residues. The ends were cut back, 3 bases at V and 10 bases at J, with 10 bases in the middle. Here the CDR3 DNA reads TGCAGTGCTAGCGACCCGAGGGAGCAGTTCTTC. It yields the protein CSASDPREQFF.

V usage is TRBV6-5 and J usage is TRBJ2-5; 9 nucleotides line up with TRBD2. Near its end, the DNA agrees better with TRBJ2-7, so the J call may be wrong. Germline lookup yields CDR1 MNHEY and CDR2 SVGAGI. This CDR3 contains 14 residues. In nucleotides, the CDR3 is TGTGCCAGCAGGCCACGGTTAGCGGGAGCCGAGCAGTACTTC. Translation: CASRPRLAGAEQYF.

The chain links TRBV2 to TRBJ2-7; tentatively, D is TRBD2 (5 bases). The V end was cut by 5 bases, the J end by 2 bases, with 13 bases between. Germline lookup yields CDR1 SNHLY and CDR2 FYNNEI. The CDR3 length is 14 residues. The CDR3 DNA reads TGTGCCAGCAGTCTCTTTGCGGGCCCCTACGAGCAGTACTTC. It codes for CASSLFAGPYEQYF.

The rearrangement links TRBV10-3 to TRBJ2-5, with 7 bases lining up with TRBD2. Germline V gives CDR1 ENHRY, CDR2 SYGVKD. J was trimmed by 4 bases and V by 2 bases; bases with no gene match: 4. The CDR3 runs 14 residues. CDR3 region: CAISEATSVETQYF. The CDR3 DNA reads TGTGCCATCAGTGAGGCCACTAGCGTAGAGACCCAGTACTTC.

The chain carries TRBV6-5 and TRBJ1-4, with D possibly TRBD1 on 5 matching bases. V was cut by 6 bases and J by 10 bases, with 18 bases left in between. CDR3 length: 14 residues. The germline CDR1 and CDR2 sequences are MNHEY and SVGAGI. CDR3 coding DNA: TGTGCCAGCAGCTCCGACAAGGGGTATCGAAAACTGTTTTTT. This sequence encodes CASSSDKGYRKLFF.